Each of the 27 T cell receptor beta chains below was sequenced from the same sample in a study of blood T cell repertoires in COVID-19. Sequencing was performed with immunoSEQ multiplex PCR; in TCRdb, only in-frame clones are kept and a portion is missing. The table has about 46,000 clones, about 88% seen once. The material sequenced was PBMCs or T cells enriched from blood (not recorded which). The receptors come from a woman aged 45-65 years who had recovered from COVID-19.

This clone occurred once. The chain links TRBV4-2 to TRBJ2-5; D possibly corresponds to TRBD2 (5 bases). The germline CDR1 and CDR2 sequences are LGHNA and YNFKEQ. V was clipped by 0 bases and J by 4 bases, with 15 bases between them. This CDR3 comprises 16 residues. As DNA, the CDR3 is TGTGCCAGCAGCCAAGATTGGCCCCCCCGGGGAGAGACCCAGTACTTC. The encoded protein is CASSQDWPPRGETQYF.

This chain uses TRBV6-2 or TRBV6-3 with TRBJ2-7, with D perhaps matching TRBD1 (7 bases). The germline V gene encodes CDR1 MNHEY and CDR2 SVGEGT. Between the trimmed V and J ends, which lost 0 bases and 2 bases, there was a span of 11 bases. CDR3 length equals 15 residues. The CDR3 is CASSYSTGRPYEQYF. The CDR3 DNA reads as TGTGCCAGCAGTTACTCGACAGGGAGGCCCTACGAGCAGTACTTC.

This clone appeared a single time. Distinct nucleotide sequences in the sample also encode this CDR3. The chain combines TRBV29-1 with TRBJ1-2; D possibly corresponds to TRBD1 (6 bases). The CDR3 loop spans 14 amino acids. Germline CDR1 reads SQVTM; CDR2 reads ANQGSEA. V was trimmed by 7 bases and J by 3 bases, leaving 18 bases between them. CDR3 region: CSARDIRTDYGYTF. CDR3 coding DNA: TGCAGCGCCCGGGACATCAGAACGGACTATGGCTACACCTTC.

This clone was found a few times. The V call is TRBV7-9, the J call TRBJ2-2, with 10 bases fitting TRBD1. V dropped 11 bases and J dropped 6; count of bases not matched to a gene: 12. The CDR3 consists of 15 residues. Germline V lookup: CDR1 SEHNR, CDR2 FQNEAQ (reference sequence). As DNA, the CDR3 is TGTGCCGGAAGAGGAGGGACAGGGGCGGCCGGGGAGCTGTTTTTT. Translated, it gives CAGRGGTGAAGELFF.

V usage is TRBV3-1 (or the pseudogene TRBV3-2) and J usage is TRBJ2-3; TRBD1 is a possible D gene (6 bases). Germline CDR1 reads LGHDT; CDR2 reads YNNKEL (reference sequence). There are 14 residues in the CDR3. V was trimmed by 1 base and J by 5 bases, leaving 10 bases between them. CDR3 bases: TGTGCCAGCAGCCAAGGGCAGGGGCGAGATACGCAGTATTTT. Translation gives CASSQGQGRDTQYF.

The chain's CDR3 is CASSHPGSRGNEQFF. CDR3 in DNA: TGTGCCAGCAGTCACCCCGGCTCCCGGGGTAATGAGCAGTTCTTC. The V and J genes are TRBV25-1 and TRBJ2-1; TRBD2 is a possible D gene (5 bases). This CDR3 is 15 amino acids long. Trimming removed 5 bases from V and 7 bases from J, with 18 bases in between. Looked up from germline, CDR1 is MGHDK and CDR2 is SYGVNS.

The chain uses TRBV7-2 and TRBJ2-7; TRBD2 matches at 7 bases. Germline V CDR1 and CDR2: SGHTA, FQGNSA. The CDR3 covers 14 residues. J gave up 5 bases and V 5 bases, and 9 bases lay outside the gene matches. The CDR3, as DNA: TGTGCCAGCAGCCCCCAGCGGGGCCGGGACGAGCAGTACTTC. This gives the protein CASSPQRGRDEQYF. The full variable domain, rest sourced from reference TRBV7-2 and TRBJ2-7, is GAGVSQSPSNKVTEKGKDVELRCDPISGHTALYWYRQSLGQGLEFLIYFQGNSAPDKSGLPSDRFSAERTGGSVSTLTIQRTQQEDSAVYLCASSPQRGRDEQYFGPGTRLTVT.

This clone was recorded once. The V gene is TRBV7-2, the J gene TRBJ2-7, with D perhaps TRBD2 (6 bases). The germline V gene has CDR1 SGHTA and CDR2 FQGNSA. This CDR3 is 15 amino acids long. The V and J ends lost 0 bases and 7 bases respectively, with 16 bases between them. This CDR3 is CASSLAPGVSGEQYF. CDR3 in DNA: TGTGCCAGCAGCTTAGCTCCGGGTGTGAGCGGGGAGCAGTACTTC.

The gene calls are TRBV19 and TRBJ1-1; D gene uncertain. The germline V gene has CDR1 LNHDA and CDR2 SQIVND (reference sequence). The CDR3 runs 15 residues. V gave up 4 bases and J gave up 11 bases, with 23 bases separating them. This chain's CDR3 is CASSTPGSLEIPAFF. The CDR3 DNA sequence: TGTGCCAGTAGTACTCCGGGTTCCCTTGAAATCCCCGCTTTCTTT.

The chain is built from TRBV9 and TRBJ2-1; 7 nucleotides align to TRBD2. This CDR3 is built from 18 residues. CDR1 SGDLS and CDR2 YYNGEE come from the germline V gene. Trimming at V came to 0 bases and at J to 0 bases, leaving 9 bases not matched to a gene. CDR3 in amino acids: CASSVAFGGGLSYNEQFF. CDR3 DNA: TGTGCCAGCAGCGTAGCTTTTGGGGGAGGGCTCTCCTACAATGAGCAGTTCTTC.

The V call is TRBV6-2 or TRBV6-3, the J call TRBJ2-7; 10 bases match TRBD1. The CDR3 consists of 15 residues. The V gene end was trimmed by 5 bases and the J gene end by 3 bases; junction bases not matched to a gene: 7. Looked up from germline, CDR1 is MNHEY and CDR2 is SVGEGT. In nucleotides, the CDR3 is TGTGCCAGCAGTCCAACCGGGACAGGGGTCTACGAGCAGTACTTC. Translation gives CASSPTGTGVYEQYF.

This chain connects TRBV28 to TRBJ2-7, with D possibly TRBD1 on 7 matching bases. The germline V and J ends were trimmed by 8 bases and 6 bases, with 20 bases remaining between them. This CDR3 comprises 14 residues. Looked up from germline, CDR1 is MDHEN and CDR2 is SYDVKM. CDR3 DNA: TGTGCCAGCTCCAGGGGGGAAGGGTGGGGCGAGCAGTACTTC. Encoded protein: CASSRGEGWGEQYF.

The V gene is TRBV5-1, the J gene TRBJ1-6; TRBD1 aligns across 7 bases. V gave up 7 bases and J gave up 7 bases; unmatched junction bases: 8. Germline V gene lookup returns CDR1 SGHRS and CDR2 YFSETQ. CDR3 length: 14 residues. The CDR3 region has the DNA TGCGCCAGCGGATTCGGGACAGCAAATTCACCCCTCCACTTT. The encoded protein is CASGFGTANSPLHF.

In this sample, this clone turned up once. The V gene is TRBV6-1, the J gene TRBJ1-1, with D perhaps TRBD1 (6 bases). The germline V gene has CDR1 MNHNS and CDR2 SASEGT. The length of the CDR3 is 16 residues. V lost 3 bases and J lost 0, with 14 bases in between. The CDR3 is CASSEPGHPLNTEAFF. The CDR3 region has the DNA TGTGCCAGCAGTGAGCCGGGACACCCTTTGAACACTGAAGCTTTCTTT.

Of note for this clone: The junction and the germline gene differ at one end; a read error may be behind it. This chain links TRBV28 with TRBJ1-6, with 7 nucleotides matching TRBD1. CDR3 length: 11 residues. The germline V gene has CDR1 MDHEN and CDR2 SYDVKM. CDR3 loop: CASSFGRGLDF. The CDR3, as DNA: TGTGCCAGCAGTTTCGGGAGGGGGCTTGACTTT.

This clone was picked up a small number of times. The chain joins TRBV27 to TRBJ1-2, with TRBD1 as a possible D gene (6 bases). The CDR3 is 16 amino acids. Germline loops: CDR1 MNHEY, CDR2 SMNVEV (reference sequence). Trimming took 4 bases from V and 0 from J, leaving 15 bases between them. The CDR3 DNA reads TGTGCCAGCAGTTCCATTAGGACAGACTCTAACTATGGCTACACCTTC. This gives the protein CASSSIRTDSNYGYTF.

The chain joins TRBV5-4 to TRBJ2-3; 8 bases match TRBD2. Germline loops: CDR1 SGHNT, CDR2 YYREEE (reference sequence). Germline trimming cut 1 base from V and 2 bases from J; bases unmatched to any gene: 6. This CDR3 contains 16 residues. CDR3 sequence reads: CASSLLGSGATDTQYF. The CDR3 DNA follows: TGTGCCAGCAGCTTGTTAGGTAGCGGGGCCACAGATACGCAGTATTTT.

The V gene is TRBV11-2, the J gene TRBJ1-3; D gene ambiguous. The CDR3 is 18 amino acids. V was cut by 2 bases and J by 2 bases, with 19 bases left in between. Germline CDR1 SGHAT, CDR2 FQNNGV. DNA for the CDR3: TGTGCCAGCAGCTTACGGGGATCGAGGGCTGTAGCTGGAAACACCATATATTTT. It codes for CASSLRGSRAVAGNTIYF.

CDR3 in DNA: TGTGCCAGCACTGCCGGGAGAACATACAATGAGCAGTTCTTC. Its translation is CASTAGRTYNEQFF. The genes are TRBV9 and TRBJ2-1; D is possibly TRBD2 (6 bases). The V gene's germline CDR1 is SGDLS and CDR2 YYNGEE. Trimming shortened V by 6 bases and J by 4 bases, and 14 bases separated the two germline ends. CDR3 length: 14 residues.

The chain uses TRBV7-8 and TRBJ1-5; D ambiguous. Germline loops: CDR1 SGHVS, CDR2 FQNEAQ. The CDR3 runs to 14 residues. The V end lost 3 bases, the J end lost 4 bases, and 10 bases lay between the germline ends. The CDR3 coding sequence is TGTGCCAGCAGCTTTGCCCAGGCTAATCAGCCCCAGCATTTT. This translates into CASSFAQANQPQHF.

The chain links TRBV15 to TRBJ2-3, with 13 bases identical to TRBD2. Germline values: CDR1 LNHNV, CDR2 YYDKDF (reference sequence). The CDR3 consists of 16 residues. V was clipped by 6 bases and J by 2 bases; unmatched bases: 5. The CDR3 sequence: CATRFGLAGVTDTQYF. CDR3 nucleotides: TGTGCCACCAGATTTGGACTAGCGGGGGTCACAGATACGCAGTATTTT.

The chain's CDR3 is CASSPSHSTSGVGELFF. The CDR3 nucleotides are TGTGCCAGCAGCCCCAGCCATTCGACTAGCGGGGTCGGGGAGCTGTTTTTT. The chain joins TRBV7-6 to TRBJ2-2; 11 bases line up with TRBD2. J lost 7 bases, V lost 5 bases, and 12 bases had no gene match. The V gene's germline CDR1 is SGHVS and CDR2 FNYEAQ. CDR3 size: 17 residues. The full variable domain, its missing parts supplied by reference TRBV7-6 and TRBJ2-2, is GAGVSQSPRYKVTKRGQDVALRCDPISGHVSLYWYRQALGQGPEFLTYFNYEAQQDKSGLPNDRFSAERPEGSISTLTIQRTEQRDSAMYRCASSPSHSTSGVGELFFGEGSRLTVL.

This rearrangement joins TRBV19 to TRBJ2-7; 8 bases line up with TRBD1. This CDR3 is built from 16 residues. Germline V lookup: CDR1 LNHDA, CDR2 SQIVND (reference sequence). V dropped 4 bases and J dropped 2; count of bases not matched to a gene: 10. CDR3 loop: CASSTGQGRITYEQYF. Written as DNA, the CDR3 is TGTGCCAGTAGTACAGGACAGGGTAGGATCACCTACGAGCAGTACTTC.

The CDR3, as DNA: TGTGCCAGCAGCAAAGTGGACAGAGCCACAGATACGCAGTATTTT. Amino acids: CASSKVDRATDTQYF. The chain uses TRBV28 and TRBJ2-3; possibly TRBD1 for D (6 bases). CDR1 is MDHEN and CDR2 is SYDVKM in the germline V gene. V was clipped by 6 bases and J by 2 bases, with 15 bases between them. CDR3 length: 15 amino acids.

The V call is TRBV9, the J call TRBJ2-5, with 9 bases matching TRBD2. Germline assignment: CDR1 SGDLS and CDR2 YYNGEE. The CDR3 consists of 17 residues. V lost 4 bases, J lost 0 bases, and 10 bases stayed unmatched. In DNA, the CDR3 is TGTGCCAGCAGCTCCCCTCGGGCTAGCGGGGACCAAGAGACCCAGTACTTC. It translates to CASSSPRASGDQETQYF.

The chain employs TRBV5-5 and TRBJ1-1; TRBD1 is a possible D gene (5 bases). This CDR3 contains 15 residues. V was trimmed by 2 bases and J by 4 bases, leaving 15 bases between them. Germline loops: CDR1 SGHKS, CDR2 YYEKEE (reference sequence). The CDR3 DNA follows: TGTGCCAGCAGCTTCGATTGGAGGGGCGTCACTGAAGCTTTCTTT. Translating gives CASSFDWRGVTEAFF.

This rearrangement joins TRBV11-1 to TRBJ2-7; no reliable D call. Germline CDR1 and CDR2: SGHAT and FQDESV (reference sequence). This CDR3 region has 13 residues. Trimming cost V 10 bases and J 3 bases, with 16 bases left between them. The CDR3 here is CANPSIRVYEQYF. CDR3 nucleotide sequence: TGTGCCAACCCATCCATACGGGTCTACGAGCAGTACTTC.